The rows below give T cell receptor beta chains drawn from one sample of a study of CD8 T cells in ankylosing spondylitis. TCRdb used MiXCR to reprocess the 5' RACE reads, holding one entry per CDR3 protein. The data hold approximately 250,000 distinct CDR3 sequences, with 8% to 10% observed a single time. The sequencing input was blood, either unsorted or a sorted T cell fraction (not recorded which). These receptors all come from a female donor with ankylosing spondylitis or in good health (not recorded which). CDR3s include the opening cysteine and the closing phenylalanine or tryptophan. Each record gives: J gene, D gene, clone size, V gene, CDR3 DNA, CDR3 protein. D genes are given only for firm matches. The size of a clone is reported for some rows only, either as once, few or many, or as a class for expanded clones.

>TRBJ2-7|.|many|TRBV7-2
TGTGCCAGCAGCTTAGGGGGACTGGGATCCTACGAGCAGTACTTC
CASSLGGLGSYEQYF
>TRBJ2-5|.|few|TRBV5-1
TGCGCCAGCAGCCCCGGAGGCGAAAAAGAGACCCAGTACTTC
CASSPGGEKETQYF
>TRBJ2-6|.|many|TRBV7-2
TGTGCCAGCAGCCTACAGCGAGGGGCCAACGTCCTGACTTTC
CASSLQRGANVLTF
>TRBJ2-2|TRBD2|many|TRBV25-1
TGTGCCAGCAGCGCTAGCGGGAGGGACTACACCGGGGAGCTGTTTTTT
CASSASGRDYTGELFF
>TRBJ1-2|TRBD1|many|TRBV29-1
TGCAGCGTTGTCCTCGGACAGGGTGGGGGCTACACCTTC
CSVVLGQGGGYTF
>TRBJ2-5|TRBD2|many|TRBV7-9
TGTGCCAGCAGCCGGGCGCGGGAGGCGGAGACCCAGTACTTC
CASSRAREAETQYF
>TRBJ2-1|TRBD2|.|TRBV4-3
TGCGCCAGCAGCCACAAGCGGGGGACCTACAATGAGCAGTTCTTC
CASSHKRGTYNEQFF
>TRBJ2-3|TRBD2|many|TRBV4-3
TGCGCCAGCAGCTCGAGACTAGCGGAGGGCACAGATACGCAGTATTTT
CASSSRLAEGTDTQYF
>TRBJ2-7|.|many|TRBV19
TGTGCCAGTAGCGCCGGGGCGGGCGAGCAGTACTTC
CASSAGAGEQYF
>TRBJ1-1|.|many|TRBV19
TGTGCCAGTAGTAAGCGGGACGGCCCCGGGGGCACTGAAGCTTTCTTT
CASSKRDGPGGTEAFF
>TRBJ2-1|.|many|TRBV6-2/TRBV6-3
TGTGCCAGCAGTTACGGTTCCAACAATGAGCAGTTCTTC
CASSYGSNNEQFF
>TRBJ2-7|.|many|TRBV5-1
TGCGCCAGCAGTCGGGACTTGGCCCTCGAGCAGTACTTC
CASSRDLALEQYF
>TRBJ1-5|.|many|TRBV20-1
TGCAGTGCTAGATCCTCCTTGGTGAATCAGCCCCAGCATTTT
CSARSSLVNQPQHF
>TRBJ2-7|.|.|TRBV25-1
TGTGCCAGCAGTGAATACTTCCCAGACGGACCTACCGAGCAGTACTTC
CASSEYFPDGPTEQYF
>TRBJ2-1|TRBD2|many|TRBV9
TGTGCCAGCAGTAACCACGGGAGGGCCGGCTACAATGAGCAGTTCTTC
CASSNHGRAGYNEQFF
>TRBJ2-3|.|.|TRBV20-1
TGCAGTGCTATGGACTCTCGGACAGATACGCAGTATTTT
CSAMDSRTDTQYF
>TRBJ1-1|.|many|TRBV10-3
TGTGCCTCCCTGGAGAGGGGAGTAGGCATGAACACTGAAGCTTTCTTT
CASLERGVGMNTEAFF
>TRBJ1-1|.|many|TRBV20-1
TGCAGTGCTAGAGTTGACAACTCGTTCACTGAAGCTTTCTTT
CSARVDNSFTEAFF
>TRBJ1-2|.|few|TRBV15
TGTGCCACCAGCAGAGATCTAGCAGTAAACTATGGCTACACCTTC
CATSRDLAVNYGYTF
>TRBJ1-4|.|many|TRBV5-1
TGCGCCAGCAGCTTGGTGGGGGCGGATGAAAAACTGTTTTTT
CASSLVGADEKLFF
>TRBJ2-7|TRBD1|many|TRBV5-1
TGCGCCAGCAGCTTGGTCTACCGGGACAGTTACTCCTACGAGCAGTACTTC
CASSLVYRDSYSYEQYF
>TRBJ2-3|TRBD2|few|TRBV5-1
TGCGCCAGCAGCTTCCCGGGACTAGCGGGAGACTCGGATACGCAGTATTTT
CASSFPGLAGDSDTQYF
>TRBJ1-1|.|.|TRBV7-8
TGTGCCAGCAGCCCTACGGGGGGCAGGGCTGAAGCTTTCTTT
CASSPTGGRAEAFF
>TRBJ1-4|.|many|TRBV20-1
TGCAGTGCCCGCCCCCAGCGTGCAACTAATGAAAAACTGTTTTTT
CSARPQRATNEKLFF
>TRBJ1-4|.|many|TRBV20-1
TGCAGTGCTAGAGCGCAGGGAACGGAAAAACTGTTTTTT
CSARAQGTEKLFF
>TRBJ2-7|.|many|TRBV12-3/TRBV12-4
TGTGCCAGCAGTCCACAGGGCTCCTACGAGCAGTACTTC
CASSPQGSYEQYF
>TRBJ2-1|.|many|TRBV10-1
TGCGCCAGCAGTGAGACTGCTTTGAGCTCCTACAATGAGCAGTTCTTC
CASSETALSSYNEQFF
>TRBJ1-1|.|many|TRBV18
TGTGCCAGCTCACCTGGAACAGGTTTTAACACTGAAGCTTTCTTT
CASSPGTGFNTEAFF
>TRBJ2-1|.|few|TRBV7-2
TGTGCCAGCAGCTTATCTTTGATCTGGGATGAGCAGTTCTTC
CASSLSLIWDEQFF
>TRBJ1-1|.|many|TRBV29-1
TGCAGCGTTGGGGGGGCAGAAGCTTTCTTT
CSVGGAEAFF
>TRBJ1-5|.|many|TRBV12-3/TRBV12-4
TGTGCCAGCAGTAAGGACAGTAGCAATCAGCCCCAGCATTTT
CASSKDSSNQPQHF
>TRBJ1-1|.|few|TRBV3-1
TGTGCCAGCAGTCAACAGGGAGAAGCTTTCTTT
CASSQQGEAFF
>TRBJ2-6|.|.|TRBV15
TGTGCCACCAGCAGAGAGGAAGGGGCTGGGGCCAACGTCCTGACTTTC
CATSREEGAGANVLTF
>TRBJ2-3|.|many|TRBV6-5
TGTGCCAGCAGTCCTAGCACAAATACGCAGTATTTT
CASSPSTNTQYF
>TRBJ2-5|TRBD2|many|TRBV5-1
TGCGCCAGCAGCCCCTGGGAGGGAGCGCTAGAGACCCAGTACTTC
CASSPWEGALETQYF
>TRBJ2-5|TRBD2|many|TRBV4-1
TGCGCCAGCAGCCCTTCAGCGGGAGGGCCGGAAGAGACCCAGTACTTC
CASSPSAGGPEETQYF
>TRBJ2-7|.|many|TRBV5-1
TGCGCCAGCGGTTCTAACTCCTACGAGCAGTACTTC
CASGSNSYEQYF
>TRBJ2-3|TRBD1|many|TRBV11-2
TGTGCCAGCACCCTGCGGACAGGGTTCACAGATACGCAGTATTTT
CASTLRTGFTDTQYF
>TRBJ1-1|.|many|TRBV6-5
TGTGCCAGCAGTTCGGGCTATATGTTCGAAGCTTTCTTT
CASSSGYMFEAFF
>TRBJ1-2|TRBD1|.|TRBV19
TGTGCCAGCCGGGACAGTTCCCTTTTTGGCTACACCTTC
CASRDSSLFGYTF
>TRBJ1-4|.|many|TRBV3-1
TGTGCCAGCAGCCAATGGGGGGTGACCCAGGAAAAACTGTTTTTT
CASSQWGVTQEKLFF
>TRBJ2-1|TRBD2|many|TRBV20-1
TGCAGTGCTAGAGATGGCAGCGGGAGACCCTATGAGCAGTTCTTC
CSARDGSGRPYEQFF
>TRBJ2-3|TRBD2|few|TRBV7-8
TGTGCCAGCAGCTTATGGGGGAGGGGCACAGATACGCAGTATTTT
CASSLWGRGTDTQYF
>TRBJ1-4|.|many|TRBV7-9
TGTGCCAGCAGCAAGGAACGGGGGCCGGATGAAAAACTGTTTTTT
CASSKERGPDEKLFF
>TRBJ1-5|TRBD1|few|TRBV6-2/TRBV6-3
TGTGCCAGCAGCGACGGACAGGGAGGACTCAATCAGCCCCAGCATTTT
CASSDGQGGLNQPQHF
>TRBJ2-2|TRBD1|many|TRBV6-1
TGTGCCAGCAGCGGGACAGGGTCTTTCGGGGAGCTGTTTTTT
CASSGTGSFGELFF
>TRBJ2-7|.|many|TRBV15
TGTGCCACCAGCAGAGATCGGGGATCCTACGAGCAGTACTTC
CATSRDRGSYEQYF
>TRBJ2-1|TRBD1|few|TRBV20-1
TGCTGTGCTAGAGATCCGGGACAGACGTCCTACAATGAGCAGTTCTTC
CCARDPGQTSYNEQFF
>TRBJ2-7|TRBD1|many|TRBV2
TGTGCCAGCACCCGGGACAGAAACTACGAGCAGTACTTC
CASTRDRNYEQYF
>TRBJ1-2|.|many|TRBV6-1
TGTGCCAGCACCACACCTCAGACACATGGCTACACCTTC
CASTTPQTHGYTF
>TRBJ2-7|.|many|TRBV9
TGTGCCAGCAGCGTTGGAAGTGGCCCCTACGAGCAGTACTTC
CASSVGSGPYEQYF
>TRBJ2-5|.|many|TRBV20-1
TGCAGTGCTAGCGCCCAAGAGACCCAGTACTTC
CSASAQETQYF
>TRBJ1-2|.|few|TRBV9
TGTGCCAGCAGCGTCGGAGACAGATTCTATGGCTACACCTTC
CASSVGDRFYGYTF
>TRBJ2-5|.|many|TRBV7-8
TGTGCCAGCAGCCACCGACAACTAGGCGAGACCCAGTACTTC
CASSHRQLGETQYF
>TRBJ2-1|.|.|TRBV7-3
TGTGCCAGCAGCTCGCCCGGCCAGACTCTTTACAATGAGCAGCTCTTC
CASSSPGQTLYNEQLF